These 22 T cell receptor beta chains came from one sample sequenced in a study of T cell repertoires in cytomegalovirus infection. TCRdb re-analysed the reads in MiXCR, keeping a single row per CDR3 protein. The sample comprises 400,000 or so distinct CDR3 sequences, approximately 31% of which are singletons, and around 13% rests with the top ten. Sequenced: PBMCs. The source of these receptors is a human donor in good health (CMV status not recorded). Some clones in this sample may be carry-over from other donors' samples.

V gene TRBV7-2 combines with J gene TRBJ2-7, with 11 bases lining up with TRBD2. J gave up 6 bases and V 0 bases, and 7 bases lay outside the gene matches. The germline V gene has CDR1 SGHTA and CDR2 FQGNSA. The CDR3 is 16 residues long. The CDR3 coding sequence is TGTGCCAGCAGCTTAGCTAGCGGGGGGGCCCGAGGCGAGCAGTACTTC. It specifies CASSLASGGARGEQYF.

CDR3 sequence (DNA): TGTGCCACGGGACAGAATAGCAATCAGCCCCAGCATTTT. Amino acids: CATGQNSNQPQHF. The rearrangement joins TRBV6-2 or TRBV6-3 to TRBJ1-5, with 7 bases aligning to TRBD1. Trimming at V came to 10 bases and at J to 0 bases, leaving 3 bases not matched to a gene. The CDR3 loop spans 13 amino acids. Germline V gene lookup returns CDR1 MNHEY and CDR2 SVGEGT.

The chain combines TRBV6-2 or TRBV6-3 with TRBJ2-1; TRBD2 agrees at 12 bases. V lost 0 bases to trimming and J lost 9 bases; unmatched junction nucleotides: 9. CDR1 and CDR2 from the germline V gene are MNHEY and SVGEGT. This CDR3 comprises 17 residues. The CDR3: CASSYSILAGGRVEQFF. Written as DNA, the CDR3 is TGTGCCAGCAGTTACTCCATACTAGCGGGGGGCCGTGTTGAGCAGTTCTTC.

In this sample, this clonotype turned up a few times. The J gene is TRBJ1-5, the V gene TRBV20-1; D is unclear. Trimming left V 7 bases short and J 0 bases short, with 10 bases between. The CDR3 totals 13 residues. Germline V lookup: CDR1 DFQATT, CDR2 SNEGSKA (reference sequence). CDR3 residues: CSVTANSNQPQHF. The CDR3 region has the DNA TGCAGTGTGACTGCGAATAGCAATCAGCCCCAGCATTTT.

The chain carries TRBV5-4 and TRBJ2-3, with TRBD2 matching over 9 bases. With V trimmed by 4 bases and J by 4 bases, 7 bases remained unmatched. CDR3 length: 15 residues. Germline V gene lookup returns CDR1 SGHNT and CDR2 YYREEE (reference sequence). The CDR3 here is CASSRGAGGPDTQYF. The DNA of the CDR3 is TGTGCCAGCAGCCGGGGCGCGGGGGGGCCAGATACGCAGTATTTT.

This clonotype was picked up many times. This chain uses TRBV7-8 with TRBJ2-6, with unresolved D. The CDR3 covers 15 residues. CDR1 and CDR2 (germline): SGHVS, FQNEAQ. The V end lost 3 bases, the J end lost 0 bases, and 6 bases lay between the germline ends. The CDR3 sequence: CASSFKTSGANVLTF. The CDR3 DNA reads TGTGCCAGCAGCTTCAAGACCTCTGGGGCCAACGTCCTGACTTTC.

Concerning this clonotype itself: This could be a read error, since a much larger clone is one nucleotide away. The CDR3 DNA reads TGTGCCAGCAGTTATCTTTCCAGCGGGGAAAACTACGAGCAGTACTTC. It specifies CASSYLSSGENYEQYF. This sequence joins TRBV6-2 or TRBV6-3 and TRBJ2-7, with 7 bases identical to TRBD2. V dropped 3 bases and J dropped 3; count of bases not matched to a gene: 11. The CDR3 is 16 amino acids. Germline CDR1 is MNHEY and CDR2 is SVGEGT.

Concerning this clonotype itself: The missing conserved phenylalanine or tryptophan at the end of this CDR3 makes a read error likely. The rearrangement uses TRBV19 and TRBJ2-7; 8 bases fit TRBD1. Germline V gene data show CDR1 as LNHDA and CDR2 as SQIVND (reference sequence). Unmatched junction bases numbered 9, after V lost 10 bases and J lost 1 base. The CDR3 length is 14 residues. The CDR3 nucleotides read TGTGCCACCGCACCGGGACAGGTATCCTACGAGCAGTACTTA. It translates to CATAPGQVSYEQYL.

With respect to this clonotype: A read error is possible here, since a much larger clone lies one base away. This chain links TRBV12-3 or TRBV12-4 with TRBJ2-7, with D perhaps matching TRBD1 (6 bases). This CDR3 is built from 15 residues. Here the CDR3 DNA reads TGTGCCAGCAGTTTAGCGTCAGGGGCCCCCTACGAGCAGTCCTTC. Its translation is CASSLASGAPYEQSF.

The CDR3 DNA reads TGTGCCAGCAGCTTAGGGGGTAGCGGAGTGCAAGAGACCCAGTACTTC. It translates to CASSLGGSGVQETQYF. The chain couples TRBV11-3 to TRBJ2-5; a weak D match, TRBD2 (6 bases). The V gene lost 1 base and the J gene lost 2 bases, with 14 bases spanning the gap. The CDR3 spans 16 residues. Germline V gene data show CDR1 as SGHNT and CDR2 as YENEEA.

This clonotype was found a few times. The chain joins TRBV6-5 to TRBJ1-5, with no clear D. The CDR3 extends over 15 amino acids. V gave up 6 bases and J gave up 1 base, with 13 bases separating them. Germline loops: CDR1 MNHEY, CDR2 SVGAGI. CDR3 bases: TGTGCCAGCAGCAAAACCGGACGGAGCAATCAGCCCCAGCATTTT. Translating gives CASSKTGRSNQPQHF.

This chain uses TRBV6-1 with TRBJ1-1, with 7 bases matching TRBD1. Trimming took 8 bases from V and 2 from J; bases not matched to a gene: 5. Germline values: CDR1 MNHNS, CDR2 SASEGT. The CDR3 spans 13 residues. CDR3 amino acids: CASLDRTNTEAFF. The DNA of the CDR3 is TGTGCCAGCCTGGACAGGACCAACACTGAAGCTTTCTTT.

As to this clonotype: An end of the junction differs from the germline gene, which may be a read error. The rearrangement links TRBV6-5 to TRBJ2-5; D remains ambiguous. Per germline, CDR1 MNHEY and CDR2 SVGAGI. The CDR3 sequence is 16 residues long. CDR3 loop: CARSYLGGNRGETHYF. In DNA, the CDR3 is TGTGCCCGCAGTTACTTGGGTGGGAACCGTGGAGAGACCCATTACTTC.

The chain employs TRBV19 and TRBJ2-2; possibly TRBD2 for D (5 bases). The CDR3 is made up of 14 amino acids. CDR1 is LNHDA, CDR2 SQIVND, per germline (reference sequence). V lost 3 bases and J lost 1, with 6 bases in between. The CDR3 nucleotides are TGTGCCAGTAGTATCGGGATGAACACCGGGGAGCTGTTTTTT. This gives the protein CASSIGMNTGELFF.

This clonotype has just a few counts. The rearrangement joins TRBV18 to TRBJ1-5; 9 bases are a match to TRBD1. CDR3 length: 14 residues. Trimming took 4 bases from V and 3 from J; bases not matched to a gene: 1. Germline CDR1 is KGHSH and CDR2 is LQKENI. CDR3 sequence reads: CASSRDRDNQPQHF. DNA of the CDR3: TGTGCCAGCTCACGGGACAGGGACAATCAGCCCCAGCATTTT.

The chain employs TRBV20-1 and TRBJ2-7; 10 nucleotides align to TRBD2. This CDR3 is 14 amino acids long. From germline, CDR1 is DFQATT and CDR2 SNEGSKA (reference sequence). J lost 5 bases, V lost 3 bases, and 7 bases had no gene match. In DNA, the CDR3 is TGCAGTGCTAGTTTGGGACTAGCGAAAAACGAGCAGTACTTC. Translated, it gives CSASLGLAKNEQYF.

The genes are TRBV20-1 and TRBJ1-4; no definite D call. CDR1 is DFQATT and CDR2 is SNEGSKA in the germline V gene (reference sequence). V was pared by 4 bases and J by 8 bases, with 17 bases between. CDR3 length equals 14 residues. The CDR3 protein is CSATDQGLREKLFF. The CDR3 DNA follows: TGCAGTGCTACCGATCAAGGGCTCCGGGAAAAACTGTTTTTT.

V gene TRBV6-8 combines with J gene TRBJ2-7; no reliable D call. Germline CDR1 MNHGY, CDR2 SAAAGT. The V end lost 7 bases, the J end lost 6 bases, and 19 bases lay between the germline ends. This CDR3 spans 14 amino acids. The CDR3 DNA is TGTGCCAGCAAGCTATACGGGTCTTCCCCCGAGCAGTACTTC. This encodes CASKLYGSSPEQYF.

The DNA for the CDR3 is TGTGCCAGCAGCTTAGTCCCCTTAGGGATTAACTATGGCTACACCTTC. Encoded protein: CASSLVPLGINYGYTF. The V call is TRBV7-2, the J call TRBJ1-2; D is unclear. V was trimmed by 1 base and J by 1 base, leaving 13 bases between them. The length of the CDR3 is 16 residues. CDR1 and CDR2 from the germline V gene are SGHTA and FQGNSA.

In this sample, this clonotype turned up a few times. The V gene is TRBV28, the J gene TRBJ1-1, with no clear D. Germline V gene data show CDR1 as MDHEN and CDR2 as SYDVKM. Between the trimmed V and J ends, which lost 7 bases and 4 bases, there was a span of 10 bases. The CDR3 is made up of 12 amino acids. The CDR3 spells CASISWSTEAFF. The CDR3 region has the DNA TGTGCCAGCATATCGTGGAGCACTGAAGCTTTCTTT.

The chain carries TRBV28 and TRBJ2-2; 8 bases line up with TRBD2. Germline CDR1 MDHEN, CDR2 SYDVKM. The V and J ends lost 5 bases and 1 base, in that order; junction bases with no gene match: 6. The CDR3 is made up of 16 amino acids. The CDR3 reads CASSPSGRVNTGELFF. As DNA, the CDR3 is TGTGCCAGCAGTCCCTCCGGGAGGGTGAACACCGGGGAGCTGTTTTTT.

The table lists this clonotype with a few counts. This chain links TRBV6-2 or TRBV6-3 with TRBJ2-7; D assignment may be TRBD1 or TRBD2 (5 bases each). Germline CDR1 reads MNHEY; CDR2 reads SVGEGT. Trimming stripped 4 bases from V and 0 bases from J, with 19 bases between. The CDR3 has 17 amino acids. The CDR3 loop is CASSWGRGYVSSYEQYF. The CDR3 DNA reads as TGTGCCAGCAGTTGGGGTCGGGGCTACGTCAGCTCCTACGAGCAGTACTTC.